The 6 T cell receptor beta chains below come from one sample, sequenced in a study of T-cell reconstitution after alpha-beta-depleted transplantation in children. During its preparation, the TCRbeta library received unique molecular identifiers. TCRdb processed the PCR reads anew with MiXCR; each CDR3 protein has one entry. The profile shows hundreds of thousands of distinct CDR3 sequences, around 15% of them singletons. The sample in question was PBMCs, mostly from graft donor cells, obtained 360 days after TCRalphabeta/CD19-depleted stem cell transplant. The receptor set was obtained from a male patient between 2 and 10 years old who had a stem cell transplant for acute lymphoblastic leukemia, so the T cells may come from the graft donor.

This clonotype was picked up a small number of times. The CDR3 DNA follows: TGTGCCAGCAGTTACTACCCTGGGACAGGGGTCGAGCAGTACTTC. It yields the protein CASSYYPGTGVEQYF. The chain combines TRBV6-5 with TRBJ2-7; 10 bases line up with TRBD1. This CDR3 contains 15 residues. V gave up 1 base and J gave up 6 bases; unmatched junction bases: 6. Germline CDR1 reads MNHEY; CDR2 reads SVGAGI.

This clonotype was seen ten or more times. The chain has TRBV5-1 and TRBJ2-7; 7 positions agree with TRBD2. Germline trimming cut 5 bases from V and 2 bases from J; bases unmatched to any gene: 13. CDR3 size: 16 residues. The germline CDR1 and CDR2 sequences are SGHRS and YFSETQ. CDR3 residues: CASSLDPGTTTYEQYF. DNA of the CDR3: TGCGCCAGCAGTCTCGACCCGGGGACTACCACCTACGAGCAGTACTTC.

In this sample, this clonotype turned up a few times. The chain combines TRBV12-3 or TRBV12-4 with TRBJ1-1; 8 nucleotides align to TRBD1. Trimming cost V 7 bases and J 1 base; bases outside gene matches: 5. This CDR3 is built from 14 residues. CDR3 protein: CASTWTGSNTEAFF. The CDR3, as DNA: TGTGCCAGCACCTGGACAGGGTCGAACACTGAAGCTTTCTTT.

Ten or more counts support this clonotype. The chain links TRBV6-2 or TRBV6-3 to TRBJ2-1; 8 nucleotides line up with TRBD1. The V segment lost 6 bases and the J segment 0 bases; nucleotides outside the gene matches: 7. The CDR3 has 16 amino acids. Germline assignment: CDR1 MNHEY and CDR2 SVGEGT. The CDR3 region is CASSRQGMTSYNEQFF. Here the CDR3 DNA reads TGTGCCAGCAGCCGACAGGGGATGACCTCCTACAATGAGCAGTTCTTC.

The chain employs TRBV5-1 and TRBJ1-1; a possible D gene is TRBD1 (5 bases). CDR1 SGHRS and CDR2 YFSETQ come from the germline V gene. This CDR3 contains 13 residues. With 4 bases removed from V and 7 bases from J, the gap between germline ends came to 14 bases. The DNA of the CDR3 is TGCGCCAGCAGCCCAACGTGGGGGGATGAAGCTTTCTTT. Amino acid sequence: CASSPTWGDEAFF. Based on the CDR3 plus reference TRBV5-1 and TRBJ1-1, the full variable domain is KAGVTQTPRYLIKTRGQQVTLSCSPISGHRSVSWYQQTPGQGLQFLFEYFSETQRNKGNFPGRFSGRQFSNSRSEMNVSTLELGDSALYLCASSPTWGDEAFFGQGTRLTVV.

This clonotype has only a few counts. The chain couples TRBV7-2 to TRBJ1-2; 11 nucleotides agree with TRBD1. V dropped 5 bases and J dropped 8; count of bases not matched to a gene: 13. Germline V gene lookup returns CDR1 SGHTA and CDR2 FQGNSA. The CDR3 contains 16 residues. CDR3 DNA sequence: TGTGCCAGCAGCCCTACCCCCGGGACAGGGGGAAGGGGCTACACCTTC. This translates into CASSPTPGTGGRGYTF.